This TCR beta chain was sequenced for a study of blood T cell repertoires in COVID-19. The protocol was immunoSEQ multiplex PCR, while the TCRdb copy is restricted to in-frame clones and leaves out a portion. The sample has 250,000 to 300,000 clones; approximately 91% are singletons. The germline gives CDR1 KGHSH, CDR2 LQKENI. J lost 1 base, V lost 3 bases, and 1 base had no gene match. This CDR3 contains 14 residues. For this clone: Distinct nucleotide sequences in the sample also encode this CDR3.

The sequencing input was PBMCs or T cells enriched from blood (not recorded which). The TCR comes from a middle-aged woman who had recovered from COVID-19. The rearrangement links TRBV18 to TRBJ1-1, with TRBD1 matching over 8 bases. CDR3 region: CASSPDRANTEAFF. DNA for the CDR3: TGTGCCAGCTCACCGGACAGGGCGAACACTGAAGCTTTCTTT.